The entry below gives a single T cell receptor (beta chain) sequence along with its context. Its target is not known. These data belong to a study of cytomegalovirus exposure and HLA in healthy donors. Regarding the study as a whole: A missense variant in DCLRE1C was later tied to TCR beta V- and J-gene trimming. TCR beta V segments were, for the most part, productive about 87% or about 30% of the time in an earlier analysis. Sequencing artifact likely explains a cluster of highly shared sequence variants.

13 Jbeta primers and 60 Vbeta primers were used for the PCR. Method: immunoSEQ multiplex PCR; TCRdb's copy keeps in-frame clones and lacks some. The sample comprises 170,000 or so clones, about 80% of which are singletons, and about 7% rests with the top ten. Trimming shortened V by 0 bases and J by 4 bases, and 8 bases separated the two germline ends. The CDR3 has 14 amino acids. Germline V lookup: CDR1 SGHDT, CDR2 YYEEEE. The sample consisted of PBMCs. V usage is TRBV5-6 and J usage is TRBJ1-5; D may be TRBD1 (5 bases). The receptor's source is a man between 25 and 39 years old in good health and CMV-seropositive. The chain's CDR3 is CASSLAAGNQPQHF. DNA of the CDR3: TGTGCCAGCAGCTTGGCGGCAGGGAATCAGCCCCAGCATTTT.